This entry lists 31 T cell receptor beta chains sequenced from one sample in a study of T cells in Graves' hyperthyroidism and ophthalmopathy. Template material for amplifying TCR beta CDR3 regions consisted of RNA transcripts. HTBI primers were used for first-round RT-PCR of the TCR CDR3. MiXCR was run by TCRdb on the multiplex PCR reads, yielding one entry per CDR3 protein. Of hundreds of thousands of distinct CDR3 sequences in the sample, about a sixth were seen once. Sequenced: blood. The receptors derive from a woman aged 40 to 50 with Graves' ophthalmopathy.

This clonotype was counted only a few times. V and J are TRBV7-9 and TRBJ1-6; the match to TRBD1 covers 7 bases. V dropped 5 bases and J dropped 6; count of bases not matched to a gene: 7. The CDR3 totals 15 residues. CDR1 and CDR2 from the germline V gene are SEHNR and FQNEAQ (reference sequence). The CDR3 protein is CASSTGDSPNSPLHF. The DNA of the CDR3 is TGTGCCAGCAGCACAGGGGACTCCCCTAATTCACCCCTCCACTTT.

This clonotype showed up many times. The V and J genes are TRBV30 and TRBJ1-1; D gene uncertain. V was cut by 0 bases and J by 4 bases, with 15 bases left in between. Germline-derived CDR1 and CDR2 are GTSNPN and SVGIG (reference sequence). The CDR3 totals 15 residues. CDR3 region: CAWSVLRSEGTEAFF. CDR3 DNA: TGTGCCTGGAGTGTACTGAGGAGTGAGGGCACTGAAGCTTTCTTT.

Details on this clonotype: A much larger clone differs from this one at a single base, so this may be a read error. This chain connects TRBV5-1 to TRBJ2-1; TRBD1 agrees at 10 bases. CDR3 length: 16 amino acids. Germline lookup yields CDR1 SGHRS and CDR2 YFSETQ. The CDR3 sequence: CAGSLGDRGSYNEQFF. CDR3 DNA: TGCGCCGGCAGCTTAGGGGACAGGGGCTCCTACAATGAGCAGTTCTTC.

In DNA, the CDR3 is TGTGCCACCCGAACCTCGGGCAATCAGCCCCAGCATTTT. Protein: CATRTSGNQPQHF. The chain carries TRBV28 and TRBJ1-5; D not resolved. Between the trimmed V and J ends, which lost 10 bases and 2 bases, there was a span of 12 bases. Germline values: CDR1 MDHEN, CDR2 SYDVKM. The CDR3 consists of 13 residues.

There are a few counts of this clonotype. The DNA of the CDR3 is TGTGCCAGCACCCTCGCAGGGGGCGACTACAGGACTGAAGCTTTCTTT. Translation gives CASTLAGGDYRTEAFF. The chain employs TRBV19 and TRBJ1-1; 8 nucleotides line up with TRBD1. CDR3 length: 16 residues. Trimming removed 9 bases from V and 5 bases from J; junction bases left unmatched: 17. The germline V gene encodes CDR1 LNHDA and CDR2 SQIVND (reference sequence).

There are many counts of this clonotype. The chain uses TRBV28 and TRBJ2-1; tentative D call: TRBD2 (6 bases). CDR3 length: 12 residues. Germline V gene sequence: CDR1 MDHEN, CDR2 SYDVKM. The ends were cut back, 8 bases at V and 6 bases at J, with 11 bases in the middle. CDR3: CASLGGPNEQFF. CDR3 DNA: TGTGCCAGCCTCGGAGGGCCCAATGAGCAGTTCTTC.

Many counts were recorded for this clonotype. The J gene is TRBJ1-5, the V gene TRBV7-9, with 7 bases that match TRBD1. CDR1 is SEHNR and CDR2 is FQNEAQ in the germline V gene (reference sequence). The CDR3 sequence is 14 residues long. Trimming removed 5 bases from V and 4 bases from J; junction bases left unmatched: 5. The CDR3 DNA follows: TGTGCCAGCAGCCCCGGGACAGAGAATCAGCCCCAGCATTTT. Translating it yields CASSPGTENQPQHF.

This clonotype was seen only a few times. The chain joins TRBV7-2 to TRBJ1-5; D gene ambiguous. CDR1 and CDR2 from the germline V gene are SGHTA and FQGNSA. CDR3 size: 13 residues. Trimming took off 3 bases at V and 7 bases at J, with 10 bases between the two ends. This chain's CDR3 is CASSFIGLQPQHF. CDR3 bases: TGTGCCAGCAGCTTTATCGGATTGCAGCCCCAGCATTTT.

This clonotype came up many times. The rearrangement uses TRBV3-1 and TRBJ2-3, with D hard to call. This CDR3 contains 13 residues. Germline V gene sequence: CDR1 LGHDT, CDR2 YNNKEL (reference sequence). The germline V and J ends were trimmed by 2 bases and 4 bases, with 7 bases remaining between them. The CDR3 region is CASSQLSSDTQYF. The CDR3 nucleotides are TGTGCCAGCAGCCAACTTTCCTCAGATACGCAGTATTTT.

The chain recombines TRBV7-8 with TRBJ2-1; D is uncertain. Trimming cost V 5 bases and J 4 bases, with 21 bases left between them. Germline-derived CDR1 and CDR2 are SGHVS and FQNEAQ. CDR3 length: 17 amino acids. For the CDR3, the DNA is TGTGCCAGCAGCCCCCGGTACCCGGACCGTTTATACAATGAGCAGTTCTTC. Protein sequence: CASSPRYPDRLYNEQFF.

The J gene is TRBJ1-4, the V gene TRBV15, with D maybe TRBD1 (5 bases). This CDR3 region has 14 residues. Deletions cut 9 bases from V and 0 bases from J, with 11 bases between. Germline CDR1 is LNHNV and CDR2 is YYDKDF (reference sequence). CDR3 in DNA: TGTGCCACGACCCCGGGGGCAACTAATGAAAAACTGTTTTTT. Translating it yields CATTPGATNEKLFF.

This clonotype was picked up a small number of times. This sequence joins TRBV27 and TRBJ2-5; TRBD1 matches 10 bases. The CDR3 contains 14 residues. The V segment lost 2 bases and the J segment 9 bases; nucleotides outside the gene matches: 6. In germline, CDR1 is MNHEY, CDR2 SMNVEV (reference sequence). Written as DNA, the CDR3 is TGTGCCAGCAGTTTACGGACAGGGGGTGGAGCCCAGTACTTC. Translated: CASSLRTGGGAQYF.

V is TRBV6-1 and J is TRBJ2-4, with 8 bases identical to TRBD2. The V gene's germline CDR1 is MNHNS and CDR2 SASEGT. The V gene end was trimmed by 0 bases and the J gene end by 6 bases; junction bases not matched to a gene: 10. This CDR3 comprises 17 residues. Here the CDR3 DNA reads TGTGCCAGCAGTGAAGCGCTTCGAGCTAGCGGGTTAAACATTCAGTACTTC. Protein: CASSEALRASGLNIQYF.

The rearrangement uses TRBV7-3 and TRBJ2-6; no clear D. The CDR3 consists of 14 residues. The germline V and J ends were trimmed by 5 bases and 4 bases, with 9 bases remaining between them. The germline CDR1 and CDR2 sequences are SGHTA and FQGTGA. CDR3 in DNA: TGTGCCAGCAGCCTCAATGGCGGGGCCAACGTCCTGACTTTC. Translating gives CASSLNGGANVLTF.

The chain uses TRBV27 and TRBJ1-1; D possibly corresponds to TRBD1 (6 bases). This CDR3 comprises 16 residues. CDR1 and CDR2 from the germline V gene are MNHEY and SMNVEV (reference sequence). Trimming shortened V by 6 bases and J by 6 bases, and 23 bases separated the two germline ends. The CDR3 DNA sequence: TGTGCCAGCAGAGCCGCAGGGGCCGGGTTTTACGCTGAAGCTTTCTTT. This sequence encodes CASRAAGAGFYAEAFF.

A remark on this clonotype: A much bigger clone sits one base away, suggesting this may be a read error. Given the absence of the conserved phenylalanine or tryptophan at the CDR3 end, a read error is likely. This chain uses TRBV28 with TRBJ2-7, with D possibly matching TRBD2 (6 bases). The V end was cut by 8 bases, the J end by 2 bases, with 16 bases between. CDR3 length equals 14 residues. Germline assignment: CDR1 MDHEN and CDR2 SYDVKM. Here the CDR3 reads CASLPGGDPYEQYL. The CDR3, as DNA: TGTGCCAGCCTCCCTGGAGGGGACCCCTACGAGCAGTACCTC.

The J gene is TRBJ2-1, the V gene TRBV13; a weak D match, TRBD2 (7 bases). This CDR3 spans 17 amino acids. Deletions cut 5 bases from V and 5 bases from J, with 22 bases between. Germline CDR1 is PRHDT and CDR2 is FYEKMQ (reference sequence). CDR3 protein: CASSLARWGGRNNEQFF. The CDR3 DNA follows: TGTGCCAGCAGCCTAGCTCGATGGGGGGGCCGGAACAATGAGCAGTTCTTC.

Ten or more counts support this clonotype. The chain recombines TRBV7-9 with TRBJ1-6, with 10 nucleotides matching TRBD1. Trimming at V came to 1 base and at J to 5 bases, leaving 5 bases not matched to a gene. Per germline, CDR1 SEHNR and CDR2 FQNEAQ (reference sequence). CDR3 size: 17 residues. For the CDR3, the DNA is TGTGCCAGCAGCTTAGGGGGACAGGGGTTCAATAATTCACCCCTCCACTTT. Protein: CASSLGGQGFNNSPLHF.

Remarks on this clonotype: One end of the junction varies from germline; a read error may be responsible. This chain joins TRBV9 and TRBJ2-3, with 7 bases identical to TRBD1. There are 18 residues in the CDR3. Looked up from germline, CDR1 is SGDLS and CDR2 is YYNGEE. The CDR3 spells CARSAPAHDRAGTDTQYF. The DNA of the CDR3 is TGTGCCCGCAGCGCTCCCGCCCATGACAGGGCAGGAACAGATACGCAGTATTTT.

V gene TRBV12-5 combines with J gene TRBJ2-1, with D uncertain. From germline, CDR1 is LGHNT and CDR2 FRNRAP. The CDR3 sequence is 11 residues long. V was pared by 6 bases and J by 10 bases, with 10 bases between. This CDR3 reads CASGKDREQFF. CDR3 in DNA: TGTGCTAGTGGGAAAGATCGGGAGCAGTTCTTC.

The sample holds a few counts of this clonotype. V is TRBV5-1 and J is TRBJ2-1, with D possibly TRBD1 on 6 matching bases. The V and J ends lost 4 bases and 13 bases respectively, with 15 bases between them. This CDR3 spans 12 amino acids. CDR1 SGHRS and CDR2 YFSETQ come from the germline V gene. The CDR3 is CASSQDRTEQFF. In DNA, the CDR3 is TGCGCCAGCAGCCAAGACAGGACCGAACAGTTCTTC.

Of note for this clonotype: The junction departs from the called germline gene at one end, perhaps through a read error. This chain joins TRBV6-1 and TRBJ2-3; D is possibly TRBD1 (5 bases). There are 14 residues in the CDR3. CDR1 and CDR2 from the germline V gene are MNHNS and SASEGT. CDR3 in amino acids: CASSEVRGRDTQYF. As DNA, the CDR3 is TGTGCCAGCAGCGAAGTTAGGGGCCGGGATACGCAGTATTTT.

V usage is TRBV2 and J usage is TRBJ2-5, with D uncertain. The CDR3 totals 15 residues. V lost 8 bases to trimming and J lost 4 bases, with 20 bases between them. Per germline, CDR1 SNHLY and CDR2 FYNNEI. The CDR3 DNA reads as TGTGCCAGCTCGGAGACTGGTTCAGAAGGAGAGACCCAGTACTTC. Translating gives CASSETGSEGETQYF.

This clonotype appeared a few times. The chain combines TRBV12-3 or TRBV12-4 with TRBJ2-5, with D tentatively TRBD2 (6 bases). Trimming shortened V by 5 bases and J by 5 bases, and 21 bases separated the two germline ends. The CDR3 consists of 16 residues. For the CDR3, the DNA is TGTGCCAGCAGTCCGGGACTTAGCGGCGGGTCGGAGACCCAGTACTTC. It encodes CASSPGLSGGSETQYF.

Ten or more counts support this clonotype. V is TRBV7-6 and J is TRBJ2-7; 10 bases agree with TRBD1. CDR3 length: 15 amino acids. Germline CDR1 is SGHVS and CDR2 is FNYEAQ. The V and J ends lost 5 bases and 6 bases, in that order; junction bases with no gene match: 10. The CDR3 here is CASSRETGGPSEQYF. The DNA of the CDR3 is TGTGCCAGCAGCAGGGAGACAGGGGGCCCAAGCGAGCAGTACTTC.

This clonotype has a handful of counts. The chain combines TRBV6-6 with TRBJ2-5; no clear D gene. This CDR3 comprises 16 residues. Germline CDR1 and CDR2: MNHNY and SVGAGI (reference sequence). Trimming shortened V by 0 bases and J by 4 bases, and 15 bases separated the two germline ends. The CDR3 is CASSYSETSERETQYF. The CDR3 DNA follows: TGTGCCAGCAGTTACTCCGAGACATCAGAGCGAGAGACCCAGTACTTC.

The sample holds many counts of this clonotype. The chain is built from TRBV20-1 and TRBJ2-1, with a tentative D call TRBD2 (5 bases). Trimming removed 5 bases at V and 8 bases at J, with 16 bases between. Germline V gene lookup returns CDR1 DFQATT and CDR2 SNEGSKA (reference sequence). The CDR3 length is 13 residues. CDR3 nucleotide sequence: TGCAGTGCTGGCGGGCTAGCCGGGTATGAGCAGTTCTTC. Translation: CSAGGLAGYEQFF.

This clonotype appeared many times. This chain links TRBV20-1 with TRBJ2-5; D is unclear. CDR1 is DFQATT and CDR2 is SNEGSKA in the germline V gene (reference sequence). The V gene lost 4 bases and the J gene lost 5 bases, with 17 bases spanning the gap. This CDR3 has 14 amino acids. CDR3 protein: CSANERALGETQYF. CDR3 sequence (DNA): TGCAGTGCTAACGAAAGGGCACTGGGGGAGACCCAGTACTTC.

This chain links TRBV10-2 with TRBJ1-3; D unresolved. Germline assignment: CDR1 WSHSY and CDR2 SAAADI. With 4 bases removed from V and 5 bases from J, the gap between germline ends came to 12 bases. The CDR3 has 14 amino acids. CDR3 residues: CASSAVDFRNTIYF. CDR3 DNA sequence: TGCGCCAGCAGTGCGGTGGATTTCAGAAACACCATATATTTT.

This clonotype occurred many times. This rearrangement joins TRBV2 to TRBJ2-7; tentatively, D is TRBD1 (6 bases). The CDR3 is made up of 15 amino acids. Germline loops: CDR1 SNHLY, CDR2 FYNNEI. Trimming cost V 8 bases and J 3 bases, with 20 bases left between them. DNA for the CDR3: TGTGCCAGCGGTACCCTCAGGGGCGCGGACTACGAGCAGTACTTC. Translated, it gives CASGTLRGADYEQYF.

There are a few counts of this clonotype. A much larger clone lies one base from this, so it may be a read error. The chain recombines TRBV6-2 or TRBV6-3 with TRBJ1-5; D might be TRBD1 (6 bases). There are 17 residues in the CDR3. Germline V lookup: CDR1 MNHEY, CDR2 SVGEGT. The V end was cut by 6 bases, the J end by 6 bases, with 24 bases between. The chain's CDR3 is CASRDPGQPNNSQPQHF. For the CDR3, the DNA is TGTGCCAGCAGAGATCCCGGACAGCCTAATAACAGTCAGCCCCAGCATTTT.